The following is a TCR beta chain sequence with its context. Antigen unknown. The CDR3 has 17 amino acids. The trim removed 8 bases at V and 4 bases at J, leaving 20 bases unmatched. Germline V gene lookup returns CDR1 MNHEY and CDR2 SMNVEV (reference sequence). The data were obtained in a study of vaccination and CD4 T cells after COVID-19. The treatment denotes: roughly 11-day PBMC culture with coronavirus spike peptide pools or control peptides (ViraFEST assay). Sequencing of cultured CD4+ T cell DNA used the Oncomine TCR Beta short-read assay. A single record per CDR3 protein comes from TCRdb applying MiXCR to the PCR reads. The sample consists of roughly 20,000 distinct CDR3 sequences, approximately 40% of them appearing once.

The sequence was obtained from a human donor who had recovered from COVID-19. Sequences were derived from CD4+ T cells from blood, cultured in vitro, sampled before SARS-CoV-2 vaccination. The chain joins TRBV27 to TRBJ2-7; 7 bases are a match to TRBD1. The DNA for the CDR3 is TGTGCCAGCCGGCACACCACGGCCGGGACAGAGACATACGAGCAGTACTTC. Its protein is CASRHTTAGTETYEQYF.